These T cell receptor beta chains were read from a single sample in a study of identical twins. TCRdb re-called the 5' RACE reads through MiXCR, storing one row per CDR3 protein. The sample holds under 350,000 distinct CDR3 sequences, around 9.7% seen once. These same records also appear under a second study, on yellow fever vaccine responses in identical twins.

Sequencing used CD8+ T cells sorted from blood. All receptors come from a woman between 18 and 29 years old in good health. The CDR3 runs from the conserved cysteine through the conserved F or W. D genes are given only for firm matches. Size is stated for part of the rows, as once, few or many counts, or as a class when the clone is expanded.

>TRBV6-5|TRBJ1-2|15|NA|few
CASSYSKRGFHGYTF
TGTGCCAGCAGTTACTCGAAAAGGGGATTCCATGGCTACACCTTC
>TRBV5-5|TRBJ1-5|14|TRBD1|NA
CASRKDRENQPQHF
TGTGCCAGCAGAAAAGACAGGGAAAATCAGCCCCAGCATTTT
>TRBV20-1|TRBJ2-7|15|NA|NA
CSARDRDKHSYEQYF
TGCAGTGCTAGAGATAGGGACAAGCATTCCTACGAGCAGTACTTC
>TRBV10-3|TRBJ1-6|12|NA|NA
CAPHQGNSPLHF
TGTGCCCCGCATCAGGGTAATTCACCCCTCCACTTT
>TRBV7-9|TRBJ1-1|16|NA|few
CASSSTAHIRLTEAFF
TGTGCCAGCAGCTCGACCGCTCATATTCGACTCACTGAAGCTTTCTTT
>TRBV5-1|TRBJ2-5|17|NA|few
CASSWGPGTTHQETQYF
TGCGCCAGCAGCTGGGGCCCCGGGACCACACACCAAGAGACCCAGTACTTC
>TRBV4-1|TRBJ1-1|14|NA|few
CASSQQGKDTEAFF
TGCGCCAGCAGCCAACAGGGTAAGGACACTGAAGCTTTCTTT
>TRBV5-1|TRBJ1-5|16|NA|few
CASSLYGGDSNQPQHF
TGCGCCAGCAGCTTGTATGGGGGAGATAGCAATCAGCCCCAGCATTTT
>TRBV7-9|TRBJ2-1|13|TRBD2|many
CASSFTSGNEQFF
TGTGCCAGCAGCTTCACTAGCGGCAATGAGCAGTTCTTC
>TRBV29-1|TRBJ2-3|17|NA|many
CSVEGNPYWLAEDTQYF
TGCAGCGTTGAAGGGAACCCGTATTGGCTAGCAGAAGATACGCAGTATTTT
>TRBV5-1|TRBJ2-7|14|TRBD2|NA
CASRGLAGEYEQYF
TGCGCCAGCAGGGGTCTAGCGGGAGAATACGAGCAGTACTTC
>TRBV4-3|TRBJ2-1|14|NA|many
CASSASKTYNEQFF
TGCGCCAGCAGTGCCTCGAAGACTTACAATGAGCAGTTCTTC
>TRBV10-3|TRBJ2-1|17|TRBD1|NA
CANSESSDRGLYGEQFF
TGTGCCAACAGTGAGTCCTCGGACAGGGGCCTATACGGTGAGCAGTTCTTC
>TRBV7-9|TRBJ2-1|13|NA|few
CASSSLDTYEQFF
TGTGCCAGCAGCTCCCTCGACACCTATGAGCAGTTCTTC
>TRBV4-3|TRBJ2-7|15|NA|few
CASSRNLDSSNEQYF
TGCGCCAGCAGCCGAAATCTGGACAGCTCAAACGAGCAGTACTTC
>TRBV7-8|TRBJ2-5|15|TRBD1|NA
CASTPWTGAQETQYF
TGTGCCAGCACTCCGTGGACAGGGGCCCAAGAGACCCAGTACTTC
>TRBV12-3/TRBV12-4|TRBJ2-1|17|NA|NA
CASSLSAADGFLNEQFF
TGTGCCAGCAGTTTGTCGGCAGCAGACGGGTTTCTCAATGAGCAGTTCTTC
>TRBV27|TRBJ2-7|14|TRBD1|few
CASSSDRGLYEQYF
TGTGCCAGCAGCTCGGACAGGGGGCTCTACGAGCAGTACTTC
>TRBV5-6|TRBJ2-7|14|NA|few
CASSLSGFSYEQYF
TGTGCCAGCAGCTTATCGGGTTTTTCCTACGAGCAGTACTTC
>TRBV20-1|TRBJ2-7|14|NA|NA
CSAVGSMNSYEQYF
TGCAGTGCTGTTGGGTCAATGAATTCCTACGAGCAGTACTTC
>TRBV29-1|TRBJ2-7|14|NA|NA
CRVERWDGRYEQYF
TGCAGAGTTGAAAGATGGGACGGACGCTACGAGCAGTACTTC
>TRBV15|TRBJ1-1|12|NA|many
CATSSFATEAFF
TGTGCCACCAGCAGTTTCGCCACTGAAGCTTTCTTT
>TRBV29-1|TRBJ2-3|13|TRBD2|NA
CSVAGVSTDTQYF
TGCAGCGTGGCGGGGGTTAGCACAGATACGCAGTATTTT
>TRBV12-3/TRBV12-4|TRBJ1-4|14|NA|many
CASRLGGGNEKLFF
TGTGCCAGCAGACTTGGGGGGGGGAATGAAAAACTGTTTTTT
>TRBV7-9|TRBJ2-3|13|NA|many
CASSPAGSGDEYF
TGTGCCAGCAGCCCCGCGGGAAGCGGCGATGAGTATTTT
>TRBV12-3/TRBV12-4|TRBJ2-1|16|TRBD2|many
CASSSRTSPGSNEQFF
TGTGCCAGCAGTTCCCGGACTAGTCCTGGCAGCAATGAGCAGTTCTTC
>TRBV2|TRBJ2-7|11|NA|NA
CASSEVNEQYF
TGTGCCAGCAGTGAAGTCAACGAGCAGTACTTC
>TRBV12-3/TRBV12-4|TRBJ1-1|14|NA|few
CASSLWLGDTEAFF
TGTGCCAGCAGTTTATGGTTAGGCGACACTGAAGCTTTCTTT
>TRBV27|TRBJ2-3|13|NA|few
CASIGEREDTQYF
TGTGCCAGCATAGGGGAAAGGGAAGATACGCAGTATTTT
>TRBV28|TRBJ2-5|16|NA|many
CASSLPPQGLQETQYF
TGTGCCAGCAGTTTGCCCCCACAGGGCCTCCAAGAGACCCAGTACTTC
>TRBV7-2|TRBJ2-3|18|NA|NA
CASSLAVSGYSRRDTQYF
TGTGCCAGCAGCTTAGCAGTTAGCGGTTATTCTCGGCGAGATACGCAGTATTTT
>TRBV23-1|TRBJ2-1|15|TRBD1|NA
CASSRQGSSYNEQFF
TGCGCCAGCAGTCGACAGGGGAGCTCCTACAATGAGCAGTTCTTC
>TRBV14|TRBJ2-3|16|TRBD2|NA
CASSLLAGELEDTQYF
TGTGCCAGCAGCCTGCTAGCGGGAGAGTTAGAAGATACGCAGTATTTT
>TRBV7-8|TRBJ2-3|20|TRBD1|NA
CASSQPSAGGVWSGTDTQYF
TGTGCCAGCAGCCAACCCTCGGCAGGGGGCGTTTGGAGTGGCACAGATACGCAGTATTTT
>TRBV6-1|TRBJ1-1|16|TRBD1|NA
CASIIYAGTGRTEAFF
TGTGCCAGCATAATATACGCCGGGACAGGGAGAACTGAAGCTTTCTTT
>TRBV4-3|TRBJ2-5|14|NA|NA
CASSQAAGSESQYF
TGCGCCAGCAGCCAAGCAGCGGGCTCAGAGTCCCAGTACTTC
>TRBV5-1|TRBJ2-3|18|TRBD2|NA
CASSPGLAGPTSTDTQYF
TGCGCCAGCAGCCCCGGACTAGCGGGGCCAACTAGCACAGATACGCAGTATTTT
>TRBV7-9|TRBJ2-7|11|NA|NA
CASSYQAEQYF
TGTGCCAGCAGCTACCAGGCCGAGCAGTACTTC
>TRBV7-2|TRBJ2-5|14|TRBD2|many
CASSLVGGQETQYF
TGTGCCAGCAGCCTGGTGGGAGGGCAAGAGACCCAGTACTTC
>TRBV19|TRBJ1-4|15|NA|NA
CASSIISEFNEKLFF
TGTGCCAGTAGTATAATATCGGAGTTCAATGAAAAACTGTTTTTT
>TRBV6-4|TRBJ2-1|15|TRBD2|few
CASSDSAGDYNEQFF
TGTGCCAGCAGTGACTCTGCGGGAGACTACAATGAGCAGTTCTTC
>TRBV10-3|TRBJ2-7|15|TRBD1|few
CAISAGQGAHYEQYF
TGTGCCATCAGTGCGGGACAGGGGGCCCACTACGAGCAGTACTTC
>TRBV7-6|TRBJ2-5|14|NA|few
CASSHPGREETQYF
TGTGCCAGCAGCCATCCCGGACGGGAAGAGACCCAGTACTTC
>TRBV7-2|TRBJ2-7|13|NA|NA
CASSLVENYEQYF
TGTGCCAGCAGCTTAGTTGAGAACTACGAGCAGTACTTC
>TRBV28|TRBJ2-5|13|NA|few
CASSPDNEATQYF
TGTGCCAGCAGCCCGGACAATGAGGCGACCCAGTACTTC
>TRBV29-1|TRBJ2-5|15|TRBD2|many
CSVEDPTSEKETQYF
TGCAGCGTTGAAGATCCGACTAGCGAGAAAGAGACCCAGTACTTC
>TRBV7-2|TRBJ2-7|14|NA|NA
CASSLDDLDYEQYF
TGTGCCAGCAGCTTAGACGACTTGGACTACGAGCAGTACTTC
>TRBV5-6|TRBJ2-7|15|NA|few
CASSQVRAGRYEQYF
TGTGCCAGCAGTCAAGTCCGGGCAGGGCGGTACGAGCAGTACTTC
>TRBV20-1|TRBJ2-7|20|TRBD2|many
CSARDNSLGLADLLSYEQYF
TGCAGTGCTAGAGACAATTCTCTGGGACTAGCGGACCTTCTCTCCTACGAGCAGTACTTC
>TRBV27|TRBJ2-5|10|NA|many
CASYVETQYF
TGTGCCAGCTATGTAGAGACCCAGTACTTC